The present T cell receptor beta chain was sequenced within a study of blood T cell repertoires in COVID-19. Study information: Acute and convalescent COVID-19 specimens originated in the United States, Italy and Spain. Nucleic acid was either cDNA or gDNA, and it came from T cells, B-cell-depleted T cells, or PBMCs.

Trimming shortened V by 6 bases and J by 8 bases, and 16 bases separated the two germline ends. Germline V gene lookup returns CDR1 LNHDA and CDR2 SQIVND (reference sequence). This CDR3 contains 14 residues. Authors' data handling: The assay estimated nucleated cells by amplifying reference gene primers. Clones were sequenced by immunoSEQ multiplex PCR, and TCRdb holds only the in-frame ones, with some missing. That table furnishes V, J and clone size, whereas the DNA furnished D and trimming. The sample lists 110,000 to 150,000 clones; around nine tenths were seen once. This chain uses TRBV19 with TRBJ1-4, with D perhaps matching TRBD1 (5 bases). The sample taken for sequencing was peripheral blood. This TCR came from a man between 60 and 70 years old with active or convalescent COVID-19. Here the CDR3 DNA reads TGTGCCAGTAGGCACACAGGTACTGGCGAAAAACTGTTTTTT. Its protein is CASRHTGTGEKLFF.